These 7 T cell receptor beta chains share one sample of origin, sequenced in a study of T cell repertoires in cytomegalovirus infection. MiXCR was run by TCRdb on the reads, yielding one entry per CDR3 protein. The sample lists under 800,000 distinct CDR3 sequences, 24% occurring once. The sequenced material came from CD8+ T cells from PBMCs. These receptors all come from a human donor in good health (CMV status not recorded). Some clones in this sample may be carry-over from other donors' samples.

V gene TRBV12-3 or TRBV12-4 combines with J gene TRBJ2-5; a possible D gene is TRBD2 (7 bases). V lost 5 bases to trimming and J lost 3 bases, with 13 bases between them. This CDR3 contains 14 residues. CDR3 protein: CASSPGGAEETQYF. CDR3 nucleotides: TGTGCCAGCAGTCCTGGGGGGGCCGAAGAGACCCAGTACTTC.

This clonotype was detected many times. The J gene is TRBJ2-7, the V gene TRBV7-8, with TRBD1 identical over 11 bases. The trim removed 5 bases at V and 9 bases at J, leaving 9 bases unmatched. Germline V gene lookup returns CDR1 SGHVS and CDR2 FQNEAQ. The CDR3 covers 14 residues. CDR3 sequence: CASSGAGTGGGQYV. CDR3 bases: TGTGCCAGCAGCGGGGCCGGGACAGGGGGAGGGCAGTACGTC.

The chain joins TRBV10-3 to TRBJ2-3; D remains ambiguous. The CDR3 is made up of 16 amino acids. The germline CDR1 and CDR2 sequences are ENHRY and SYGVKD. Trimming shortened V by 0 bases and J by 0 bases, and 10 bases separated the two germline ends. CDR3 protein: CAISESQISSTDTQYF. The CDR3 coding sequence is TGTGCCATCAGTGAGTCCCAGATTTCTAGCACAGATACGCAGTATTTT.

The genes are TRBV2 and TRBJ2-7, with a weak D call TRBD2 (5 bases). Per the germline V gene, CDR1 is SNHLY and CDR2 is FYNNEI. This CDR3 region has 12 residues. The ends were cut back, 4 bases at V and 3 bases at J, with 7 bases in the middle. CDR3 residues: CASSGSDYEQYF. The CDR3 region has the DNA TGTGCCAGCAGTGGTAGCGACTACGAGCAGTACTTC.

The V call is TRBV6-8, the J call TRBJ2-1; 8 bases are a match to TRBD2. Per germline, CDR1 MNHGY and CDR2 SAAAGT. This CDR3 has 12 amino acids. V was pared by 5 bases and J by 15 bases, with 9 bases of the junction left unmatched. The CDR3 DNA reads TGTGCCAGCAGTCGTCCGGGACTAGAGACGTTCTTC. This translates into CASSRPGLETFF.

The table lists this clonotype with a few counts. The J gene is TRBJ2-2, the V gene TRBV25-1; tentative D call: TRBD1 (6 bases). Germline V lookup: CDR1 MGHDK, CDR2 SYGVNS. The V and J ends lost 3 bases and 7 bases respectively, with 21 bases between them. This CDR3 is built from 17 residues. Here the CDR3 reads CASSDSQGGPGHGELFF. In DNA, the CDR3 is TGTGCCAGCAGTGACTCACAAGGGGGACCGGGACACGGGGAGCTGTTTTTT.

The V and J genes are TRBV29-1 and TRBJ2-1; D gene uncertain. The CDR3 covers 14 residues. Germline V gene data show CDR1 as SQVTM and CDR2 as ANQGSEA. Trimming cost V 1 base and J 0 bases, with 7 bases left between them. The CDR3 loop is CSVEGSSSYNEQFF. The CDR3 DNA sequence: TGCAGCGTTGAAGGATCAAGCTCCTACAATGAGCAGTTCTTC.